The 15 T cell receptor beta chains reported below all come from one sample, sequenced in a study of identical twins. Using its own MiXCR run on the 5' RACE reads, TCRdb lists one record per CDR3 protein. Of 690,000 or so distinct CDR3 sequences in the sample, 6.1% were seen once. The specimen was naive T cells sorted from blood. The receptors shown here come from a man between 18 and 29 years old in good health.

In this sample, this clonotype turned up a few times. The chain carries TRBV6-1 and TRBJ2-2, with D perhaps being TRBD1 or TRBD2 (5 bases each). The CDR3 has 17 residues. V lost 5 bases to trimming and J lost 2 bases, with 18 bases between them. In germline, CDR1 is MNHNS, CDR2 SASEGT. This chain's CDR3 is CASSKIYGTVNTGELFF. The CDR3 DNA sequence: TGTGCCAGCAGTAAAATCTACGGGACGGTAAACACCGGGGAGCTGTTTTTT.

V is TRBV29-1 and J is TRBJ1-5; D is ambiguous. The ends were cut back, 6 bases at V and 2 bases at J, with 11 bases in the middle. The length of the CDR3 is 13 residues. The germline gives CDR1 SQVTM, CDR2 ANQGSEA. In DNA, the CDR3 is TGCAGCGTCCGCGTGGGTGGCAATCAGCCCCAGCATTTT. Encoded protein: CSVRVGGNQPQHF.

This clonotype was picked up many times. This chain connects TRBV28 to TRBJ2-3; tentative D call: TRBD1 (5 bases). The germline V gene encodes CDR1 MDHEN and CDR2 SYDVKM. The CDR3 length is 11 residues. Trimming pared 4 bases from V and 9 bases from J, leaving 8 bases between. The CDR3 DNA reads TGTGCCAGCAGTTGGGGCGGCACGCAGTATTTT. It is translated as CASSWGGTQYF.

This clonotype occurred a few times. The V and J genes are TRBV11-2 and TRBJ2-1; no clear D. The germline CDR1 and CDR2 sequences are SGHAT and FQNNGV. The V and J ends lost 1 base and 10 bases respectively, with 14 bases between them. The CDR3 runs to 14 residues. The CDR3 DNA reads TGTGCCAGCAGCTTAGCTCCGGCAGGCCCCGAGCAGTTCTTC. Its translation: CASSLAPAGPEQFF.

At least ten counts were recorded for this clonotype. The conserved phenylalanine or tryptophan normally closing the CDR3 is absent here, so this likely arose from a read error. No DNA is shown, since the ends of the CDR3 on it are uncertain; the CDR3 is the one TCRdb lists. The chain is built from TRBV5-1 and TRBJ1-1. Both ends counted, the CDR3 spans 9 residues. Germline loops: CDR1 SGHRS, CDR2 YFSETQ. This CDR3 reads CASSLAGPT.

This clonotype was counted between two and nine times. The chain employs TRBV30 and TRBJ1-5; possibly TRBD1 for D (5 bases). CDR1 and CDR2 from the germline V gene are GTSNPN and SVGIG (reference sequence). CDR3 length equals 16 residues. Trimming shortened V by 0 bases and J by 0 bases, and 12 bases separated the two germline ends. CDR3 sequence reads: CAWSVTDSYSNQPQHF. CDR3 bases: TGTGCCTGGAGTGTAACCGACAGCTATAGCAATCAGCCCCAGCATTTT.

This clonotype was found many times. This rearrangement joins TRBV20-1 to TRBJ2-1; D is perhaps TRBD2 (6 bases). The V and J ends lost 3 bases and 3 bases respectively, with 9 bases between them. This CDR3 comprises 13 residues. Germline assignment: CDR1 DFQATT and CDR2 SNEGSKA (reference sequence). CDR3 sequence: CSASGSGYNEQFF. The CDR3 DNA is TGCAGTGCTAGCGGGAGTGGCTACAATGAGCAGTTCTTC.

This rearrangement joins TRBV6-5 to TRBJ2-3; maybe TRBD1 (6 bases). CDR3 length: 18 amino acids. V lost 4 bases and J 2 bases, leaving 22 bases between the germline ends. Germline lookup yields CDR1 MNHEY and CDR2 SVGAGI. CDR3 sequence reads: CASSLGALERPSTDTQYF. As DNA, the CDR3 is TGTGCCAGCAGTTTGGGGGCCCTAGAGCGGCCTTCCACAGATACGCAGTATTTT.

Concerning this clonotype: The CDR3 ends on some other residue instead of the conserved phenylalanine or tryptophan, so this is likely a read error. CDR3 sequence reads: CASSVGGSSYEQYY. As DNA, the CDR3 is TGCGCCAGCAGCGTAGGGGGGAGCTCCTACGAGCAGTACTAC. This rearrangement joins TRBV5-1 to TRBJ2-7; D is tentatively TRBD1 or TRBD2 (6 bases each). Germline V gene lookup returns CDR1 SGHRS and CDR2 YFSETQ. This CDR3 contains 14 residues. Trimming cost V 4 bases and J 0 bases, with 11 bases left between them.

This clonotype was seen ten or more times. The chain links TRBV28 to TRBJ2-7, with a weak D call TRBD2 (5 bases). Germline-derived CDR1 and CDR2 are MDHEN and SYDVKM. V was clipped by 10 bases and J by 1 base, with 17 bases between them. This CDR3 has 14 amino acids. CDR3 protein: CATQEGLPSYEQYF. In DNA form, the CDR3 reads TGTGCCACCCAAGAAGGACTCCCGTCCTACGAGCAGTACTTC.

The chain combines TRBV30 with TRBJ2-7; 9 bases match TRBD1. J lost 6 bases, V lost 4 bases, and 10 bases had no gene match. This CDR3 has 14 residues. CDR1 and CDR2 (germline): GTSNPN, SVGIG (reference sequence). CDR3 bases: TGTGCCTGGACAAAACCGGGACAGGGACTCGAGCAGTACGTC. It specifies CAWTKPGQGLEQYV.

CDR3 bases: TGCGCCAGCAGCCAAGTCTCTAGCGGGATTGGTGAGCAGTTCTTC. Amino acid sequence: CASSQVSSGIGEQFF. V usage is TRBV4-1 and J usage is TRBJ2-1; 9 nucleotides agree with TRBD2. Per the germline V gene, CDR1 is MGHRA and CDR2 is YSYEKL. The V segment lost 1 base and the J segment 9 bases; nucleotides outside the gene matches: 7. The CDR3 runs 15 residues.

In this sample, this clonotype turned up many times. This chain connects TRBV14 to TRBJ2-1; D gene ambiguous. The CDR3 is made up of 14 amino acids. Germline V gene sequence: CDR1 SGHDN, CDR2 FVKESK. V dropped 0 bases and J dropped 9 bases, with 12 bases sitting between them. The CDR3: CASSQDALLGEQFF. In DNA form, the CDR3 reads TGTGCCAGCAGCCAAGACGCCCTCCTCGGTGAGCAGTTCTTC.

This clonotype was detected many times. This chain links TRBV12-3 or TRBV12-4 with TRBJ1-4; D is perhaps TRBD1 (5 bases). The V end lost 3 bases, the J end lost 3 bases, and 8 bases lay between the germline ends. This CDR3 is built from 14 residues. The CDR3 sequence is CASSFSGPNEKLFF. The CDR3 DNA reads TGTGCCAGCAGTTTTTCAGGGCCTAATGAAAAACTGTTTTTT.

This clonotype was seen ten or more times. V gene TRBV12-3 or TRBV12-4 combines with J gene TRBJ2-3; 12 bases map to TRBD2. This CDR3 has 18 residues. V dropped 7 bases and J dropped 2; count of bases not matched to a gene: 13. This CDR3 reads CASNWGPLAGGFTDTQYF. The CDR3 nucleotides read TGTGCCAGCAATTGGGGCCCACTAGCGGGAGGATTCACAGATACGCAGTATTTT.